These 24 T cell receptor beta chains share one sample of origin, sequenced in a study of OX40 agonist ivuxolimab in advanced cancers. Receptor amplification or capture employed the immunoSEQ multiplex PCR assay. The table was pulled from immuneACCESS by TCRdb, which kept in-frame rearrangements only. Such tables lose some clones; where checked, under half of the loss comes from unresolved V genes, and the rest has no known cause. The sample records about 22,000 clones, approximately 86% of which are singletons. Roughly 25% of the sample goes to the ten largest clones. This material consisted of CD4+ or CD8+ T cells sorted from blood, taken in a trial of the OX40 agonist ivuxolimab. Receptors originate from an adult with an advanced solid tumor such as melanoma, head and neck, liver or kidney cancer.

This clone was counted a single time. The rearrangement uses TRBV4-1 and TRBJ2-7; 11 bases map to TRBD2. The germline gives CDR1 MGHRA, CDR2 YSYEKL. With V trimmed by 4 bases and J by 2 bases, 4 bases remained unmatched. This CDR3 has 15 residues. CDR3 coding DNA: TGCGCCAGCAGCCTGGGGACTAGCGGAACCTACGAGCAGTACTTC. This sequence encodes CASSLGTSGTYEQYF.

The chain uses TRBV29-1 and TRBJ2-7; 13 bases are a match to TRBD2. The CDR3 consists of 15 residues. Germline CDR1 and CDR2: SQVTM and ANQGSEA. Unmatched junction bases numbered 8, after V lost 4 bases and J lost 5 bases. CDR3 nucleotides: TGCAGCGTTGTTTGGACTAGCGGGAGTCGAGACGAGCAGTACTTC. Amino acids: CSVVWTSGSRDEQYF.

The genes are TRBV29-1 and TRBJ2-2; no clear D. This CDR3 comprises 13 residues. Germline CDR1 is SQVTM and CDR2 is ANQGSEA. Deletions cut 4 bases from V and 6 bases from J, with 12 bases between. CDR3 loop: CSVAYSIAGELFF. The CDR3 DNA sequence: TGCAGCGTTGCTTATTCTATCGCCGGGGAGCTGTTTTTT.

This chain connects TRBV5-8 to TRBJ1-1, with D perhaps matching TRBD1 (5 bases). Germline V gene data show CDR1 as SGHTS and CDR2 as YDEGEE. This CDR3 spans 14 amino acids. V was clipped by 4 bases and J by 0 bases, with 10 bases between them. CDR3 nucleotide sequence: TGTGCCAGCAGCCCGGGACCGCTGAACACTGAAGCTTTCTTT. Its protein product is CASSPGPLNTEAFF. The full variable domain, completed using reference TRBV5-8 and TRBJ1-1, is EAGVTQSPTHLIKTRGQQATLRCSPISGHTSVYWYQQALGLGLQFLLWYDEGEERNRGNFPPRFSGRQFPNYSSELNVNALELEDSALYLCASSPGPLNTEAFFGQGTRLTVV.

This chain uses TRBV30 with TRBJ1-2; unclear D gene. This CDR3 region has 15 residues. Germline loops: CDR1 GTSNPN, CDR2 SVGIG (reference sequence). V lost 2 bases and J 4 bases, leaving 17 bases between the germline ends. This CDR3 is CAWSLSWGPFYGYTF. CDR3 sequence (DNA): TGTGCCTGGAGTCTATCCTGGGGTCCCTTCTATGGCTACACCTTC. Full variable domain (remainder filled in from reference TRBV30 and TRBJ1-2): SQTIHQWPATLVQPVGSPLSLECTVEGTSNPNLYWYRQAAGRGLQLLFYSVGIGQISSEVPQNLSASRPQDRQFILSSKKLLLSDSGFYLCAWSLSWGPFYGYTFGSGTRLTVV.

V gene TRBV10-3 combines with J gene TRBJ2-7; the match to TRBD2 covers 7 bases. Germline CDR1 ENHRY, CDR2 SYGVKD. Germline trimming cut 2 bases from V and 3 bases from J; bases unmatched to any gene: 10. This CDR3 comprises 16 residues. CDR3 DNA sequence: TGTGCCATCAGTGAGGCGGTGGGAGGGTTTCGCTACGAGCAGTACTTC. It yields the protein CAISEAVGGFRYEQYF.

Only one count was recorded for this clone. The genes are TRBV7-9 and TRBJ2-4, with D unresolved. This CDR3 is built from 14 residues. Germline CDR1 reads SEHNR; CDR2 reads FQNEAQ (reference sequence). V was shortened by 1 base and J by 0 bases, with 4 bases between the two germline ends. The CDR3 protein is CASSLVIAKNIQYF. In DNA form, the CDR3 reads TGTGCCAGCAGCTTAGTAATAGCCAAAAACATTCAGTACTTC. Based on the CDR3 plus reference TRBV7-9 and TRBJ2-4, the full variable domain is DTGVSQNPRHKITKRGQNVTFRCDPISEHNRLYWYRQTLGQGPEFLTYFQNEAQLEKSRLLSDRFSAERPKGSFSTLEIQRTEQGDSAMYLCASSLVIAKNIQYFGAGTRLSVL.

Here the CDR3 reads CASTGNDPYEQYF. The CDR3 nucleotides read TGTGCCAGTACCGGGAACGACCCCTACGAGCAGTACTTC. The chain carries TRBV28 and TRBJ2-7; perhaps TRBD2 as D (5 bases). This CDR3 is 13 amino acids long. Germline V gene data show CDR1 as MDHEN and CDR2 as SYDVKM. V lost 9 bases and J lost 2, with 14 bases in between.

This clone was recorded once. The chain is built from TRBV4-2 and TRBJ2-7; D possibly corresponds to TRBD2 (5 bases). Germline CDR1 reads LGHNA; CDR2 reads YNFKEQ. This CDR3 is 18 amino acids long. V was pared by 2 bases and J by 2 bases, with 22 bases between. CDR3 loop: CASSQLFESGTTTYEQYF. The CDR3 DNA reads TGTGCCAGCAGCCAACTGTTCGAATCGGGAACTACGACCTACGAGCAGTACTTC.

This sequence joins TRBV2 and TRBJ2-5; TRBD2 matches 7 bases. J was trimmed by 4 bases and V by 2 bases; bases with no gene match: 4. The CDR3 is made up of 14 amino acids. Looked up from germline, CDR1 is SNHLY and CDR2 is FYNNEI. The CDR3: CASSEPGEGETQYF. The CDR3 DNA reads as TGTGCCAGCAGTGAACCCGGGGAGGGAGAGACCCAGTACTTC.

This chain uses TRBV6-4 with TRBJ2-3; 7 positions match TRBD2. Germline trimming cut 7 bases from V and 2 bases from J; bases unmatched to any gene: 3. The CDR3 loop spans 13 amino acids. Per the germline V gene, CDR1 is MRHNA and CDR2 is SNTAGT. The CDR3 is CASNERDTDTQYF. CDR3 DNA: TGTGCCAGCAATGAGCGGGACACAGATACGCAGTATTTT.

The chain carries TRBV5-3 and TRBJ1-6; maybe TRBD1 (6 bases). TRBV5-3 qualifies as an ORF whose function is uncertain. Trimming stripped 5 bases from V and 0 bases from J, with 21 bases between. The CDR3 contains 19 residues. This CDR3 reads CARRHMEGEGSSYNSPLHF. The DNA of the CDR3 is TGTGCCAGAAGACATATGGAGGGGGAAGGGAGCTCCTATAATTCACCCCTCCACTTT.

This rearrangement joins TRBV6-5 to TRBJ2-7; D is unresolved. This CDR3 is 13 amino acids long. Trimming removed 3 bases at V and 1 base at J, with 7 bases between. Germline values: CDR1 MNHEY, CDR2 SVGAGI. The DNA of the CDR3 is TGTGCCAGCAGTTATTACAATTCCTACGAGCAGTACTTC. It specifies CASSYYNSYEQYF.

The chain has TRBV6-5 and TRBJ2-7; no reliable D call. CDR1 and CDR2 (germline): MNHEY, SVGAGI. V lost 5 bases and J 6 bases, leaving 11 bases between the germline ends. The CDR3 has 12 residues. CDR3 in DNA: TGTGCCAGCAGTGGCTCTGGCCGCGAGCAGTACTTC. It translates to CASSGSGREQYF.

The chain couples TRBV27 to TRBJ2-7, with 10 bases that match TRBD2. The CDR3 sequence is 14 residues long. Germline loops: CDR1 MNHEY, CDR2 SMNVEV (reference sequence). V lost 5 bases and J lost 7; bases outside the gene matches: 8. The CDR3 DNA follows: TGTGCCAGCAGTCCGGCTAGCGGGGGAGGAGAGCAGTACTTC. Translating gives CASSPASGGGEQYF.

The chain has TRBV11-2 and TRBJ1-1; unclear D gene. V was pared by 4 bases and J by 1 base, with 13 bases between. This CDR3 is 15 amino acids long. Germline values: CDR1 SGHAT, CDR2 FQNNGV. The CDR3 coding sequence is TGTGCCAGCAGCTCATACGGGGTGTCGAACACTGAAGCTTTCTTT. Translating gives CASSSYGVSNTEAFF.

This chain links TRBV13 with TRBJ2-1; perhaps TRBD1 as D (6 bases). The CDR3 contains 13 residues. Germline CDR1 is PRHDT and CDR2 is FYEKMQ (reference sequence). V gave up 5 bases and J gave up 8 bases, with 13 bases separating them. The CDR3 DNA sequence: TGTGCCAGCAGCATGAGACAGGTCTATGAGCAGTTCTTC. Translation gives CASSMRQVYEQFF. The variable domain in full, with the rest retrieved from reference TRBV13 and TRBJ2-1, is AAGVIQSPRHLIKEKRETATLKCYPIPRHDTVYWYQQGPGQDPQFLISFYEKMQSDKGSIPDRFSAQQFSDYHSELNMSSLELGDSALYFCASSMRQVYEQFFGPGTRLTVL.

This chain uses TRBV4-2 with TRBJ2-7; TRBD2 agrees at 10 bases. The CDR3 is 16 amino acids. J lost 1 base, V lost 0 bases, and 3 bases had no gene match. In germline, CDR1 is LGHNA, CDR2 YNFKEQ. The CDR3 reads CASSQDETSGSYEQYF. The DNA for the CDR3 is TGTGCCAGCAGCCAAGATGAGACTAGCGGGTCCTACGAGCAGTACTTC.

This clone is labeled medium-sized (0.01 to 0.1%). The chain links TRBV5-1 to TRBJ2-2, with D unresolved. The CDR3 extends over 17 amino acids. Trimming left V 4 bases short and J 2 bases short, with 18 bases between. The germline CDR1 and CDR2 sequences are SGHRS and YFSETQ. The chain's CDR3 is CASSDLLTGDNTGELFF. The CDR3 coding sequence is TGCGCCAGCAGCGATCTTTTGACCGGTGATAACACCGGGGAGCTGTTTTTT. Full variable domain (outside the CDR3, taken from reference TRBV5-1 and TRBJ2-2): KAGVTQTPRYLIKTRGQQVTLSCSPISGHRSVSWYQQTPGQGLQFLFEYFSETQRNKGNFPGRFSGRQFSNSRSEMNVSTLELGDSALYLCASSDLLTGDNTGELFFGEGSRLTVL.

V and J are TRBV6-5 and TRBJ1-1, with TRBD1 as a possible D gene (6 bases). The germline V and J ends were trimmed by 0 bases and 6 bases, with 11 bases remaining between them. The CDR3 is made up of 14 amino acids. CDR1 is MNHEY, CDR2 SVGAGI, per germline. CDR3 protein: CASSYSRGGSEAFF. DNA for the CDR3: TGTGCCAGCAGTTACTCCCGGGGGGGCTCTGAAGCTTTCTTT.

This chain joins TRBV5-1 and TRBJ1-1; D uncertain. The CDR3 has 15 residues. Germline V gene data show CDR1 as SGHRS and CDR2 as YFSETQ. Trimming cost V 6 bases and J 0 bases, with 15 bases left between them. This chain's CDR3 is CASKRTYYLNTEAFF. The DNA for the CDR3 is TGCGCCAGCAAGAGGACTTACTATTTGAACACTGAAGCTTTCTTT.

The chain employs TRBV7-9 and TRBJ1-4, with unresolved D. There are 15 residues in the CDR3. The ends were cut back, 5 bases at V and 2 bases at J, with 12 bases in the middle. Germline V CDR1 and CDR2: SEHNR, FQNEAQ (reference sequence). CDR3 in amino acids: CASSTDWDTNEKLFF. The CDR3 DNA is TGTGCCAGCAGCACCGACTGGGATACTAATGAAAAACTGTTTTTT.

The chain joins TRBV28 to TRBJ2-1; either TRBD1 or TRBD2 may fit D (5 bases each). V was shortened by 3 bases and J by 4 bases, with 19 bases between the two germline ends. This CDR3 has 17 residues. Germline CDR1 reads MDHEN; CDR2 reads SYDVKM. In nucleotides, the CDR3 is TGTGCCAGCAGTTTTCGGTCTGACGAGGGGTTTTACAATGAGCAGTTCTTC. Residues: CASSFRSDEGFYNEQFF.

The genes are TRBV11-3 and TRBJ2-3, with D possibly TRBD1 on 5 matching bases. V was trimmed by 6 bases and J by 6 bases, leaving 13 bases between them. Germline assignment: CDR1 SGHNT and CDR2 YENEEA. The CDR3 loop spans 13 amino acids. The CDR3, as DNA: TGTGCCAGCAGTCAGGGTACGGCGGATACGCAGTATTTT. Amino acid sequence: CASSQGTADTQYF.